The T cell receptor (beta chain) described here comes from a study of cytomegalovirus exposure and HLA in healthy donors. The PCR contained 60 Vbeta and 13 Jbeta primers. TCRdb's copy holds only in-frame clones and misses some; the assay was immunoSEQ multiplex PCR. This repertoire shows around 160,000 clones, around 86% found once; its top ten account for 3.5% to 5%. The V and J ends lost 5 bases and 5 bases, in that order; junction bases with no gene match: 9. There are 15 residues in the CDR3. CDR1 and CDR2 from the germline V gene are LNHDA and SQIVND (reference sequence). This receptor was obtained from a man aged 45-60 years in good health and CMV-seropositive. Specimen: PBMCs. The chain carries TRBV19 and TRBJ1-1; 9 bases align to TRBD1. The CDR3 is CASSVVNRGRTEAFF. The CDR3 nucleotides read TGTGCCAGTAGTGTCGTGAACAGGGGGCGTACTGAAGCTTTCTTT.